Below, 8 T cell receptor beta chains from the same sample are listed, as sequenced in a study of cytotoxic CD8 clonotypes in ibrutinib-treated CLL. The repertoire was sequenced with immunoSEQ multiplex PCR; TCRdb's copy has only in-frame clones and lacks some. The table has about 310,000 clones, about 80% seen once. The source material was PBMCs, sampled before ibrutinib treatment. The receptors were sampled from a human donor with chronic lymphocytic leukemia.

The chain uses TRBV19 and TRBJ2-2; the D is unclear. The CDR3 totals 15 residues. Germline values: CDR1 LNHDA, CDR2 SQIVND (reference sequence). V was pared by 5 bases and J by 8 bases, with 18 bases between. The CDR3 loop is CASSQREGLAGELFF. The CDR3 DNA reads as TGTGCCAGTAGTCAAAGGGAAGGTCTCGCTGGGGAGCTGTTTTTT.

The CDR3 sequence is CASSPGQGLAGYEQYF. Written as DNA, the CDR3 is TGCGCCAGCAGCCCCGGGCAGGGCTTGGCTGGCTACGAGCAGTACTTC. V is TRBV4-3 and J is TRBJ2-7; D might be TRBD1 (5 bases). V gave up 4 bases and J gave up 3 bases, with 19 bases separating them. CDR1 and CDR2 (germline): LGHNA, YSLEER. The CDR3 contains 16 residues.

This clone was seen only a few times. The chain uses TRBV19 and TRBJ1-5, with TRBD1 matching over 7 bases. Trimming took 9 bases from V and 2 from J; bases not matched to a gene: 10. Germline-derived CDR1 and CDR2 are LNHDA and SQIVND (reference sequence). The CDR3 runs 15 residues. CDR3 residues: CASLQQGSGNQPQHF. The CDR3 DNA reads TGTGCCAGCCTCCAACAGGGGAGTGGCAATCAGCCCCAGCATTTT.

V gene TRBV6-1 combines with J gene TRBJ2-1, with D tentatively TRBD2 (6 bases). CDR1 and CDR2 (germline): MNHNS, SASEGT. Trimming cost V 0 bases and J 8 bases, with 17 bases left between them. This CDR3 is built from 16 residues. The CDR3 DNA reads as TGTGCCAGCAGTGAAGCACCCGGGAGAGGGCGGGATGAGCAGTTCTTC. Protein sequence: CASSEAPGRGRDEQFF.

V gene TRBV10-3 combines with J gene TRBJ2-7; 8 bases map to TRBD2. The CDR3 spans 13 residues. CDR1 and CDR2 (germline): ENHRY, SYGVKD. CDR3 sequence reads: CALGAGVLTEQYF. CDR3 coding DNA: TGTGCTTTGGGAGCGGGAGTTCTTACCGAGCAGTACTTC.

The rearrangement joins TRBV7-9 to TRBJ2-5; D remains unclear. The CDR3 is 14 amino acids. The V gene lost 0 bases and the J gene lost 2 bases, with 7 bases spanning the gap. The germline V gene has CDR1 SEHNR and CDR2 FQNEAQ (reference sequence). In DNA form, the CDR3 reads TGTGCCAGCAGCTTAGCGGTGGGGCAAGAGACCCAGTACTTC. This encodes CASSLAVGQETQYF.

This clone has more than one count but fewer than ten. The chain recombines TRBV2 with TRBJ1-5, with 8 bases fitting TRBD1. CDR3 length: 16 residues. In germline, CDR1 is SNHLY, CDR2 FYNNEI. V shed 4 bases and J 1 base; nucleotides not matched to a gene: 6. The CDR3 DNA follows: TGTGCCAGCAGTGGGCAGGGGGCAGGGAGCAATCAGCCCCAGCATTTT. This encodes CASSGQGAGSNQPQHF.

This clone was recorded only once. This sequence joins TRBV7-9 and TRBJ2-7; D is possibly TRBD1 or TRBD2 (5 bases each). CDR1 SEHNR and CDR2 FQNEAQ come from the germline V gene (reference sequence). This CDR3 is built from 13 residues. V was pared by 3 bases and J by 7 bases, with 13 bases between. DNA for the CDR3: TGTGCCAGCAGCTTGAGGGGATCGGAAGAGCAGTACTTC. Protein: CASSLRGSEEQYF.